Presented here are 15 T cell receptor beta chains from one specimen sequenced in a study of shared clonotypes between healthy human individuals. Assay: immunoSEQ multiplex PCR; the TCRdb copy retains only in-frame clones and omits some. The table shows roughly 700,000 clones, with roughly 70% occurring only once. Sequencing used memory CD4+ T cells sorted from blood. Subset of the sample: CD45RA-negative fraction. These receptors came from a woman in her twenties or thirties in good health.

The rearrangement links TRBV9 to TRBJ2-5; 8 bases align to TRBD1. Per germline, CDR1 SGDLS and CDR2 YYNGEE. The ends lost 2 bases at V and 5 bases at J; junction bases unmatched: 8. The CDR3 is 15 residues long. The CDR3: CASSVSDRVWETQYF. CDR3 nucleotides: TGTGCCAGCAGCGTTTCGGACAGGGTTTGGGAGACCCAGTACTTC.

The rearrangement uses TRBV5-4 and TRBJ2-1; no reliable D call. Germline values: CDR1 SGHNT, CDR2 YYREEE (reference sequence). CDR3 length equals 12 residues. The V end lost 2 bases, the J end lost 10 bases, and 10 bases lay between the germline ends. The CDR3 spells CASSLRFREQFF. DNA for the CDR3: TGTGCCAGCAGCTTACGCTTCAGGGAGCAGTTCTTC.

The chain couples TRBV11-2 to TRBJ2-2, with TRBD1 as a possible D gene (5 bases). The CDR3 covers 16 residues. V lost 4 bases and J 4 bases, leaving 16 bases between the germline ends. Germline loops: CDR1 SGHAT, CDR2 FQNNGV. The CDR3 reads CASSSLRGRSTGELFF. The CDR3 DNA reads TGTGCCAGCAGCTCACTTAGGGGCAGAAGCACCGGGGAGCTGTTTTTT.

The chain combines TRBV19 with TRBJ1-5; D remains ambiguous. The CDR3 length is 14 residues. V was pared by 5 bases and J by 4 bases, with 12 bases between. CDR1 and CDR2 from the germline V gene are LNHDA and SQIVND (reference sequence). Here the CDR3 DNA reads TGTGCCAGTAGTTCTTTTGGGGTGAATCAGCCCCAGCATTTT. This translates into CASSSFGVNQPQHF.

The chain has TRBV5-5 and TRBJ2-3; no clear D gene. Trimming removed 0 bases from V and 0 bases from J, with 14 bases in between. From germline, CDR1 is SGHKS and CDR2 YYEKEE (reference sequence). This CDR3 is built from 17 residues. CDR3 sequence reads: CASSLDFSTTSTDTQYF. CDR3 in DNA: TGTGCCAGCAGCTTGGATTTCAGTACCACTAGCACAGATACGCAGTATTTT.

The chain combines TRBV5-1 with TRBJ2-1; 11 bases are a match to TRBD2. The CDR3 length is 17 residues. Germline V gene lookup returns CDR1 SGHRS and CDR2 YFSETQ. Trimming took 0 bases from V and 8 from J; bases not matched to a gene: 10. The CDR3 DNA follows: TGCGCCAGCAGCTTGGGGGGACTTCTAGCGGGAGGCCATGAGCAGTTCTTC. Amino acids: CASSLGGLLAGGHEQFF.

The rearrangement links TRBV6-1 to TRBJ2-7, with D maybe TRBD1 (5 bases). The CDR3 length is 14 residues. Germline V lookup: CDR1 MNHNS, CDR2 SASEGT. Trimming removed 5 bases at V and 3 bases at J, with 14 bases between. CDR3 sequence (DNA): TGTGCCAGCAGTAGCCGTATACAGGACTACGAGCAGTACTTC. Amino acids: CASSSRIQDYEQYF.

This clone was recorded many times. The CDR3 region is CASSQKLAGTDTQYF. Here the CDR3 DNA reads TGTGCCAGCAGCCAAAAACTAGCGGGCACAGATACGCAGTATTTT. J is TRBJ2-3 and V is TRBV7-3, with 8 positions matching TRBD2. The CDR3 consists of 15 residues. Germline-derived CDR1 and CDR2 are SGHTA and FQGTGA. V shed 5 bases and J 1 base; nucleotides not matched to a gene: 5.

The chain couples TRBV7-2 to TRBJ1-1; perhaps TRBD1 as D (6 bases). The V end lost 3 bases, the J end lost 1 base, and 9 bases lay between the germline ends. The CDR3 extends over 14 amino acids. Germline V lookup: CDR1 SGHTA, CDR2 FQGNSA. The CDR3 DNA is TGTGCCAGCAGCTTTGCCAGGGGGAACACTGAAGCTTTCTTT. This codes for CASSFARGNTEAFF. Complete variable domain (other parts from reference TRBV7-2 and TRBJ1-1): GAGVSQSPSNKVTEKGKDVELRCDPISGHTALYWYRQSLGQGLEFLIYFQGNSAPDKSGLPSDRFSAERTGGSVSTLTIQRTQQEDSAVYLCASSFARGNTEAFFGQGTRLTVV.

V gene TRBV29-1 combines with J gene TRBJ2-7, with D possibly matching TRBD2 (6 bases). The V end lost 5 bases, the J end lost 6 bases, and 17 bases lay between the germline ends. The CDR3 sequence is 13 residues long. Germline V gene lookup returns CDR1 SQVTM and CDR2 ANQGSEA. The CDR3 coding sequence is TGCAGCGTTAATAGCCCGGACTACGGCGAGCAGTACTTC. Translated, it gives CSVNSPDYGEQYF.

The chain is built from TRBV6-5 and TRBJ1-1; D is ambiguous. The germline V and J ends were trimmed by 7 bases and 1 base, with 16 bases remaining between them. Germline assignment: CDR1 MNHEY and CDR2 SVGAGI. The CDR3 has 15 residues. This CDR3 reads CASTSGLGTNTEAFF. CDR3 bases: TGTGCCAGCACCTCCGGCTTGGGCACGAACACTGAAGCTTTCTTT.

This chain uses TRBV25-1 with TRBJ1-4; D is possibly TRBD1 (6 bases). CDR1 is MGHDK and CDR2 is SYGVNS in the germline V gene. V gave up 3 bases and J gave up 0 bases, with 14 bases separating them. The CDR3 runs to 17 residues. CDR3 protein: CASSDDTRGPTNEKLFF. CDR3 coding DNA: TGTGCCAGCAGTGATGACACCAGGGGCCCAACTAATGAAAAACTGTTTTTT. The variable domain in full, with the rest retrieved from reference TRBV25-1 and TRBJ1-4, is EADIYQTPRYLVIGTGKKITLECSQTMGHDKMYWYQQDPGMELHLIHYSYGVNSTEKGDLSSESTVSRIRTEHFPLTLESARPSHTSQYLCASSDDTRGPTNEKLFFGSGTQLSVL.

The J gene is TRBJ1-2, the V gene TRBV11-2; 8 nucleotides agree with TRBD1. The CDR3 is 15 residues long. V lost 1 base, J lost 7 bases, and 8 bases stayed unmatched. CDR1 and CDR2 (germline): SGHAT, FQNNGV. The CDR3 nucleotides read TGTGCCAGCAGCTTAGCTAGCCAGGGGGCGAGTGGCTACACCTTC. This gives the protein CASSLASQGASGYTF.

The gene calls are TRBV5-4 and TRBJ1-1; no clear D gene. Germline loops: CDR1 SGHNT, CDR2 YYREEE (reference sequence). The CDR3 is 16 amino acids. Trimming stripped 1 base from V and 1 base from J, with 14 bases between. DNA of the CDR3: TGTGCCAGCAGCTTGCCCCCCCCAAGAACGAACACTGAAGCTTTCTTT. It translates to CASSLPPPRTNTEAFF.

This chain links TRBV6-1 with TRBJ1-1; tentative D call: TRBD1 (6 bases). Germline lookup yields CDR1 MNHNS and CDR2 SASEGT. V was trimmed by 6 bases and J by 1 base, leaving 9 bases between them. There are 13 residues in the CDR3. The CDR3 nucleotides read TGTGCCAGCAGAGGGGGGCCGAACACTGAAGCTTTCTTT. Protein product: CASRGGPNTEAFF.